These 10 T cell receptor beta chains were all obtained from the same sample, sequenced in a study of T cell responses to AZD1222 COVID-19 vaccine. The assay was immunoSEQ multiplex PCR, and TCRdb's table has in-frame clones only and misses some. The sample lists 70,000 to 90,000 clones, roughly 86% occurring once. The sequencing here drew on peripheral blood, taken on day 0 of AZD1222 vaccination. These receptors were collected from an adult in good health.

The chain has TRBV6-5 and TRBJ2-2, with D perhaps matching TRBD2 (5 bases). Per the germline V gene, CDR1 is MNHEY and CDR2 is SVGAGI. Deletions cut 3 bases from V and 2 bases from J, with 13 bases between. CDR3 size: 16 residues. CDR3 DNA: TGTGCCAGCAGTTATTTTGCGGGTATAAACACCGGGGAGCTGTTTTTT. Amino acids: CASSYFAGINTGELFF.

This sequence joins TRBV6-5 and TRBJ1-5, with a possible D match to TRBD1 (6 bases). The germline V gene has CDR1 MNHEY and CDR2 SVGAGI. V gave up 6 bases and J gave up 3 bases, with 12 bases separating them. This CDR3 has 14 residues. For the CDR3, the DNA is TGTGCCAGCAGACCTGGACAGAACAATCAGCCCCAGCATTTT. This codes for CASRPGQNNQPQHF.

The rearrangement uses TRBV27 and TRBJ2-3; D might be TRBD1 (6 bases). This CDR3 is built from 15 residues. Germline CDR1 MNHEY, CDR2 SMNVEV (reference sequence). The V end lost 3 bases, the J end lost 1 base, and 11 bases lay between the germline ends. CDR3 residues: CASSLLAGGTDTQYF. The CDR3 DNA follows: TGTGCCAGCAGTTTGTTGGCAGGGGGCACAGATACGCAGTATTTT.

This clone was detected a few times. The chain is built from TRBV2 and TRBJ2-2, with 12 nucleotides matching TRBD2. This CDR3 contains 16 residues. Germline values: CDR1 SNHLY, CDR2 FYNNEI. Trimming at V came to 7 bases and at J to 1 base, leaving 4 bases not matched to a gene. CDR3 sequence reads: CASILAGGRNTGELFF. The CDR3 nucleotides are TGTGCCAGCATCCTAGCGGGAGGGCGGAACACCGGGGAGCTGTTTTTT.

The V gene is TRBV18, the J gene TRBJ1-5; no definite D call. The V gene lost 4 bases and the J gene lost 1 base, with 11 bases spanning the gap. The CDR3 spans 15 residues. Germline CDR1 reads KGHSH; CDR2 reads LQKENI. DNA for the CDR3: TGTGCCAGCTCACTCGAGGACGGGAGCAATCAGCCCCAGCATTTT. Translating it yields CASSLEDGSNQPQHF. The variable domain in full, completed from reference TRBV18 and TRBJ1-5, reads NAGVMQNPRHLVRRRGQEARLRCSPMKGHSHVYWYRQLPEEGLKFMVYLQKENIIDESGMPKERFSAEFPKEGPSILRIQQVVRGDSAAYFCASSLEDGSNQPQHFGDGTRLSIL.

The chain carries TRBV3-1 (or the pseudogene TRBV3-2) and TRBJ1-2, with 7 bases lining up with TRBD1. Germline CDR1 and CDR2: LGHDT and YNNKEL (reference sequence). The CDR3 has 14 residues. Unmatched junction bases numbered 6, after V lost 4 bases and J lost 4 bases. CDR3: CASSLQGGGYGYTF. CDR3 nucleotides: TGTGCCAGCAGCCTCCAGGGGGGCGGCTATGGCTACACCTTC.

This chain connects TRBV6-2 or TRBV6-3 to TRBJ2-1; D is uncertain. The CDR3 contains 11 residues. V was shortened by 2 bases and J by 8 bases, with 4 bases between the two germline ends. Germline CDR1 MNHEY, CDR2 SVGEGT. The CDR3 region has the DNA TGTGCCAGCAGTTACACTCATGAGCAGTTCTTC. It is translated as CASSYTHEQFF.

The J gene is TRBJ2-1, the V gene TRBV6-5, with 11 nucleotides matching TRBD2. Germline V gives CDR1 MNHEY, CDR2 SVGAGI. J lost 8 bases, V lost 2 bases, and 5 bases had no gene match. CDR3 length: 15 residues. The CDR3 loop is CASSYLAGGRDEQFF. CDR3 nucleotide sequence: TGTGCCAGCAGTTACCTAGCGGGAGGTAGAGATGAGCAGTTCTTC.

The CDR3 region is CSVREGGQPQHF. For the CDR3, the DNA is TGCAGCGTCCGCGAGGGGGGCCAGCCCCAGCATTTT. The rearrangement joins TRBV29-1 to TRBJ1-5; D is perhaps TRBD1 (6 bases). CDR1 and CDR2 from the germline V gene are SQVTM and ANQGSEA. CDR3 length equals 12 residues. Between the trimmed V and J ends, which lost 6 bases and 7 bases, there was a span of 13 bases.

The J gene is TRBJ1-2, the V gene TRBV20-1; D gene unclear. There are 11 residues in the CDR3. Trimming removed 3 bases from V and 7 bases from J, with 9 bases in between. Germline V gene lookup returns CDR1 DFQATT and CDR2 SNEGSKA (reference sequence). CDR3 DNA sequence: TGCAGTGCTAGTGATGGCCCTGGCTACACCTTC. Translation: CSASDGPGYTF.